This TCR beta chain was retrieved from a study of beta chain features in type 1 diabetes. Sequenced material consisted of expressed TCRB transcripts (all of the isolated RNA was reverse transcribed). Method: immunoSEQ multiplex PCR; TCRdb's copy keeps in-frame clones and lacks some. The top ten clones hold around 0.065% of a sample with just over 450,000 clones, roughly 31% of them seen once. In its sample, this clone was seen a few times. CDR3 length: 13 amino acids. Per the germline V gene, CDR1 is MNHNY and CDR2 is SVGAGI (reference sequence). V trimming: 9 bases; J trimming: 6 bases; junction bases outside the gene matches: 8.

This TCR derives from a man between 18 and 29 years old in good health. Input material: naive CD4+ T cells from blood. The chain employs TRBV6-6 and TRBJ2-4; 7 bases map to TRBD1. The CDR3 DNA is TGTGCCAGTGGCTTGAGGACAGGAAACATTCAGTACTTC. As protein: CASGLRTGNIQYF.